Described below is a single TCR beta chain sequence and its context. Its cognate antigen has yet to be identified. No quality values exist for individual bases; no much larger clone is one base distant. Per the germline V gene (reference sequence), MNHEY is the CDR1 and SMNVEV is the CDR2. Trimming leaves V shorter by 8 bases and J shorter by 4 bases, with the junction holding 8 bases beyond the gene matches. The cysteine opens and the phenylalanine closes a CDR3 of 14 amino acids. Of all the DNA, just the CDR3 is kept, 42 bases in frame from base 1. This entry belongs to a study of T cell responses to AZD1222 COVID-19 vaccine (dated by TCRdb to the early 2020s). Background on the whole study: TCR sequencing was performed for about 240 trial participants, of whom about 200 were given two doses of AZD1222 and about 25 were given two doses of MenACWY control vaccine. Trial participants were enrolled into age subgroups of 18-55, 56-69 and 70-plus years, which contained roughly 150, 30 and 60 TCR-sequenced participants, respectively. What the work shows at the level of the full study, not this receptor alone: Because no day 14 peak-response samples were available, the repertoires could be characterized only after the peak T cell response. Only a handful of AZD1222 recipients were SARS-CoV-2 seropositive at baseline, limiting conclusions about previously exposed vaccinees. After two AZD1222 doses, both the breadth and the depth of spike-specific TCRs were significantly higher than at day 0 and than in MenACWY recipients. Vaccine-associated CD4 TCRs spanned the whole spike protein, with dominant responses in regions 160-218 and 743-854. Reportedly, close to half of the unique spike-specific TCRs recognized epitopes lying outside the regions that are mutated in the B.1.351 and B.1.1.7 variants. Most participants were white British and females outnumbered males, and the authors suggested that clonal diversity may have been underestimated. In the small 56-69-year group, the increase in depth fell short of significance, most likely because of low power.

The time point label corresponds to: baseline before first vaccination. The treatment or condition tag for this specimen amounts to: meningococcal conjugate vaccine given as trial control. Vaccinee samples were obtained from the UK trials COV001 and COV002, which included a single-blind randomized controlled phase 2/3 trial of AZD1222 (ChAdOx1 nCoV-19) in healthy adults. For TCRbeta chain sequencing, PBMC samples were collected from trial participants at day 0 and at day 28 after the second dose. The CDR3 regions of human TCRbeta chains were analyzed by immunosequencing. Concerning the study's data processing: TCRs in the repertoires were matched against a reference library of SARS-CoV-2-specific TCRs that had been generated with the MIRA antigen-specificity platform. Breadth meant the fraction of unique TCRs that were SARS-CoV-2-associated, whereas depth meant the fraction of total T cells that were SARS-CoV-2-associated. Using the MIRA data, each spike-specific TCR was mapped to the spike region that the TCR reacts to and placed in a CD4 or CD8 class. Log10-transformed breadth and depth values were compared by one-way ANOVA with Sidak's multiple comparisons tests. TCRdb limited this immuneACCESS table to in-frame rearrangements with V and J called. A share of clones is missing; checked studies link under half to unresolved V genes, and the rest is unexplained. V and J calls and clone size come straight from that table; D and trimming were deduced from the DNA. This sample holds 120,000 or so clones; roughly 91% were observed only once. The biggest ten clones account for around 10% of the sample.

The sequence is built from TRBV27 and TRBJ1-1, with 9 bases aligning to TRBD1. The input for sequencing was peripheral blood, taken on day 0 of MenACWY control vaccination. The sequence derives from an adult in good health. The bases are TGTGCCAGCCACAGGGGGCGCCTCGGCACTGAAGCTTTCTTT. Translated, this gives CASHRGRLGTEAFF.